This TCR beta chain was identified during a study of Graves' ophthalmopathy and Graves' hyperthyroidism. Study-wide context: Peripheral blood was gathered at first diagnosis, ahead of any treatment whatsoever.

Amplified TCR beta CDR3 regions were obtained using RNA transcripts as template. HTBI-primed RT-PCR formed the first round, and a multiplex PCR formed the second. TCRdb redid the calling of the multiplex PCR reads with MiXCR, one entry per CDR3 protein. The sample shows fewer than 650,000 distinct CDR3 sequences, about a fifth of them seen only once. Overall study results and limits: Detected in blood as well were most expanded thyroid clonotypes with frequency above 0.001.

The CDR3 sequence is 16 residues long. Trimming cost V 6 bases and J 5 bases; bases outside gene matches: 9. The germline V gene has CDR1 ENHRY and CDR2 SYGVKD. This clonotype was detected many times. Its antigen is unidentified. This clonotype was obtained from a woman aged 18 to 35 with stable Graves' hyperthyroidism. Some clones in this sample may be carry-over from other donors' samples. The chain uses TRBV10-3 and TRBJ2-5; 13 bases map to TRBD2. Material for sequencing was peripheral blood. CDR3 DNA: TGTGCCATCAGCGACCCGGGACTAGCGGGACTCGAGACCCAGTACTTC. The encoded protein is CAISDPGLAGLETQYF.